These 26 T cell receptor beta chains were all obtained from the same sample, sequenced in a study of tumour-infiltrating T cells in Burkitt lymphoma. The assay was immunoSEQ multiplex PCR, and TCRdb's table has in-frame clones only and misses some. The table includes 45,000 to 60,000 clones, around 30% detected once. The sequenced sample was tumor tissue. The receptor source for this set is a human donor with Burkitt lymphoma.

This clone occurred a few times. CDR3 residues: CSVESDHSAYNEQFF. The DNA for the CDR3 is TGCAGCGTTGAGAGCGACCACAGCGCCTACAATGAGCAGTTCTTC. The genes are TRBV29-1 and TRBJ2-1, with D uncertain. Per germline, CDR1 SQVTM and CDR2 ANQGSEA. The V end lost 3 bases, the J end lost 2 bases, and 14 bases lay between the germline ends. The CDR3 contains 15 residues.

This clone was seen a few times. V usage is TRBV20-1 and J usage is TRBJ1-5; D ambiguous. V gave up 3 bases and J gave up 4 bases, with 4 bases separating them. The CDR3 has 11 residues. CDR1 and CDR2 from the germline V gene are DFQATT and SNEGSKA (reference sequence). In DNA, the CDR3 is TGCAGTGCTAGGGGTAATCAGCCCCAGCATTTT. Its translation: CSARGNQPQHF.

The rearrangement uses TRBV7-9 and TRBJ2-1; TRBD1 might be the D (6 bases). Trimming stripped 4 bases from V and 4 bases from J, with 14 bases between. The germline V gene has CDR1 SEHNR and CDR2 FQNEAQ (reference sequence). The CDR3 loop spans 15 amino acids. This CDR3 is CASSSLDSYYNEQFF. As DNA, the CDR3 is TGTGCCAGCAGCTCCTTGGACAGTTATTACAATGAGCAGTTCTTC.

This clone was found a few times. V and J are TRBV7-9 and TRBJ1-1; the D is unclear. V lost 1 base and J lost 7, with 4 bases in between. Germline V lookup: CDR1 SEHNR, CDR2 FQNEAQ (reference sequence). The CDR3 sequence is 11 residues long. The CDR3 loop reads CASSLGSEAFF. CDR3 nucleotide sequence: TGTGCCAGCAGCTTAGGGAGTGAAGCTTTCTTT.

This chain joins TRBV5-1 and TRBJ1-1; 7 nucleotides match TRBD1. The germline gives CDR1 SGHRS, CDR2 YFSETQ. The J segment lost 2 bases and the V segment lost 4 bases, leaving 5 bases of the junction unmatched. CDR3 length equals 14 residues. The CDR3 coding sequence is TGCGCCAGCAGCCGGGGGACAGTCAACACTGAAGCTTTCTTT. This encodes CASSRGTVNTEAFF.

The genes are TRBV4-1 and TRBJ1-5; D is unclear. The V gene lost 1 base and the J gene lost 4 bases, with 11 bases spanning the gap. Looked up from germline, CDR1 is MGHRA and CDR2 is YSYEKL. The CDR3 length is 15 residues. The CDR3 DNA follows: TGCGCCAGCAGCCAAGTGCGACAAGCTAATCAGCCCCAGCATTTT. This translates into CASSQVRQANQPQHF.

The rearrangement links TRBV19 to TRBJ1-4, with 8 nucleotides matching TRBD1. V shed 6 bases, J shed 7 bases, and the junction held 7 bases outside the gene matches. The CDR3 contains 14 residues. CDR1 and CDR2 (germline): LNHDA, SQIVND (reference sequence). CDR3 DNA sequence: TGTGCCAGTAGCCCACAGGGGGGTGTTGAAAAACTGTTTTTT. Amino acid sequence: CASSPQGGVEKLFF.

The CDR3 loop is CASSQQGRYGYTF. The DNA for the CDR3 is TGCGCCAGCAGCCAGCAGGGGAGGTATGGCTACACCTTC. The gene calls are TRBV4-1 and TRBJ1-2; possible D gene TRBD1, 6 bases. The CDR3 runs to 13 residues. The germline V gene has CDR1 MGHRA and CDR2 YSYEKL. V was cut by 3 bases and J by 5 bases, with 10 bases left in between.

This clone has only a few counts. The chain carries TRBV25-1 and TRBJ1-6; perhaps TRBD1 as D (6 bases). Trimming took 6 bases from V and 12 from J, leaving 18 bases between them. Germline-derived CDR1 and CDR2 are MGHDK and SYGVNS. The CDR3 consists of 14 residues. DNA for the CDR3: TGTGCCAGCAGGCCCAACAGGGAAGAGGGACCCCTCCACTTT. Translation: CASRPNREEGPLHF.

V and J are TRBV27 and TRBJ1-6; D might be TRBD1 (5 bases). The CDR3 loop spans 17 amino acids. Germline values: CDR1 MNHEY, CDR2 SMNVEV (reference sequence). The V end was cut by 3 bases, the J end by 7 bases, with 19 bases between. The CDR3 DNA follows: TGTGCCAGCAGTTTTCATACTAAGGACGGGGGGAATTCACCCCTCCACTTT. It yields the protein CASSFHTKDGGNSPLHF.

The CDR3 DNA sequence: TGCGCCAGCAGTAGAATGGCGGGGGGGCCGGGAGATACGCAGTATTTT. Its protein product is CASSRMAGGPGDTQYF. V is TRBV5-1 and J is TRBJ2-3; 9 bases map to TRBD2. With 5 bases clipped from V and 5 bases from J, the junction kept 12 bases outside the gene matches. Germline lookup yields CDR1 SGHRS and CDR2 YFSETQ. The CDR3 runs to 16 residues. Filled out from reference TRBV5-1 and TRBJ2-3, the complete variable domain reads KAGVTQTPRYLIKTRGQQVTLSCSPISGHRSVSWYQQTPGQGLQFLFEYFSETQRNKGNFPGRFSGRQFSNSRSEMNVSTLELGDSALYLCASSRMAGGPGDTQYFGPGTRLTVL.

The CDR3 loop reads CASSLDLPYDEAFF. Here the CDR3 DNA reads TGTGCCAGCAGCTTAGATCTACCTTATGATGAAGCTTTCTTT. The chain combines TRBV7-9 with TRBJ1-1; D gene unclear. CDR1 and CDR2 (germline): SEHNR, FQNEAQ (reference sequence). The V end was cut by 1 base, the J end by 7 bases, with 13 bases between. The CDR3 is 14 residues long.

The chain combines TRBV2 with TRBJ2-5; maybe TRBD2 (5 bases). Trimming removed 3 bases at V and 7 bases at J, with 6 bases between. This CDR3 is built from 11 residues. Germline V gene lookup returns CDR1 SNHLY and CDR2 FYNNEI. The CDR3 nucleotides are TGTGCCAGCAGTGAGGAGGCGACCCAGTACTTC. It encodes CASSEEATQYF.

This chain connects TRBV6-5 to TRBJ2-3; the match to TRBD1 covers 7 bases. From germline, CDR1 is MNHEY and CDR2 SVGAGI. This CDR3 is 15 amino acids long. The ends lost 2 bases at V and 1 base at J; junction bases unmatched: 3. CDR3 in DNA: TGTGCCAGCAGTTACGCCGGGACAGGCACAGATACGCAGTATTTT. The encoded protein is CASSYAGTGTDTQYF.

This clone has just a few counts. This chain connects TRBV5-1 to TRBJ2-2; D not certain. V was pared by 3 bases and J by 6 bases, with 18 bases between. CDR3 length: 16 residues. Germline V gene data show CDR1 as SGHRS and CDR2 as YFSETQ. CDR3 region: CASSSGDFEFPGELFF. CDR3 DNA sequence: TGCGCCAGCAGCTCAGGAGATTTTGAGTTCCCCGGGGAGCTGTTTTTT.

This clone was observed a few times. The gene calls are TRBV19 and TRBJ2-2; D gene unclear. Germline CDR1 and CDR2: LNHDA and SQIVND (reference sequence). Trimming removed 8 bases at V and 2 bases at J, with 9 bases between. The CDR3 contains 13 residues. DNA for the CDR3: TGTGCCAGTTACTCGCGAAACACCGGGGAGCTGTTTTTT. Its translation is CASYSRNTGELFF.

This clone occurred a few times. The chain combines TRBV18 with TRBJ1-1; a weak D match, TRBD1 (6 bases). The V gene lost 4 bases and the J gene lost 3 bases, with 12 bases spanning the gap. From germline, CDR1 is KGHSH and CDR2 LQKENI. The CDR3 is 14 residues long. The CDR3 loop is CASSQNAGDTEAFF. CDR3 in DNA: TGTGCCAGCTCACAAAACGCAGGGGACACTGAAGCTTTCTTT.

This chain joins TRBV6-5 and TRBJ1-2; weak D call: TRBD1 (5 bases). V lost 7 bases, J lost 6 bases, and 21 bases lay in between. From germline, CDR1 is MNHEY and CDR2 SVGAGI. The CDR3 totals 15 residues. The CDR3 nucleotides read TGTGCCAGCAAAATGGGGTCAGGGACGGAGAATGGCTACACCTTC. It is translated as CASKMGSGTENGYTF.

V usage is TRBV19 and J usage is TRBJ1-5; D might be TRBD1 (6 bases). Germline V gives CDR1 LNHDA, CDR2 SQIVND (reference sequence). The CDR3 consists of 15 residues. The V end was cut by 6 bases, the J end by 3 bases, with 15 bases between. CDR3 residues: CASRGAQLDNQPQHF. The CDR3 bases are TGTGCCAGTAGGGGGGCCCAGTTGGACAATCAGCCCCAGCATTTT.

The chain joins TRBV4-3 to TRBJ1-2; D possibly corresponds to TRBD1 (6 bases). V dropped 3 bases and J dropped 7 bases, with 15 bases sitting between them. Germline loops: CDR1 LGHNA, CDR2 YSLEER. The CDR3 spans 14 residues. CDR3 DNA sequence: TGCGCCAGCAGCCACCTCACAGGGAGGGGTGGCTACACCTTC. It encodes CASSHLTGRGGYTF.

The V and J genes are TRBV15 and TRBJ1-1, with D possibly matching TRBD1 (5 bases). Germline assignment: CDR1 LNHNV and CDR2 YYDKDF (reference sequence). Between the trimmed V and J ends, which lost 3 bases and 5 bases, there was a span of 19 bases. This CDR3 has 16 amino acids. The CDR3 is CATSRGGRGYVTEAFF. The CDR3 coding sequence is TGTGCCACCAGCAGGGGCGGACGGGGCTACGTTACTGAAGCTTTCTTT.

The chain employs TRBV6-1 and TRBJ1-6; the D gene is possibly TRBD1 (5 bases). The CDR3 is made up of 13 amino acids. V gave up 8 bases and J gave up 8 bases, with 13 bases separating them. Per the germline V gene, CDR1 is MNHNS and CDR2 is SASEGT. CDR3 region: CASGRAADSPLHF. The CDR3 DNA reads TGTGCCAGCGGCAGGGCCGCGGATTCACCCCTCCACTTT.

The gene calls are TRBV7-2 and TRBJ2-5, with a possible D match to TRBD2 (5 bases). V was shortened by 4 bases and J by 7 bases, with 13 bases between the two germline ends. CDR1 and CDR2 (germline): SGHTA, FQGNSA. This CDR3 is built from 13 residues. The CDR3 bases are TGTGCCAGCAGCTCTCGGACGGCGGGGACCCAGTACTTC. This gives the protein CASSSRTAGTQYF.

This clone was recorded only once. The chain joins TRBV7-2 to TRBJ2-1, with D possibly being TRBD1 (5 bases). V lost 5 bases to trimming and J lost 7 bases, with 12 bases between them. The germline V gene has CDR1 SGHTA and CDR2 FQGNSA. The CDR3 is made up of 13 amino acids. The CDR3: CASSRAPGNEQFF. Here the CDR3 DNA reads TGTGCCAGCAGCCGAGCCCCAGGGAATGAGCAGTTCTTC.

V and J are TRBV5-1 and TRBJ2-7, with 9 bases that match TRBD1. Germline CDR1 reads SGHRS; CDR2 reads YFSETQ. The trim removed 3 bases at V and 6 bases at J, leaving 10 bases unmatched. The CDR3 runs 15 residues. Written as DNA, the CDR3 is TGCGCCAGCAGCTCCTCGGGACAGGGAGTCGGCGAGCAGTACTTC. Translating it yields CASSSSGQGVGEQYF.

This clone was found a few times. This rearrangement joins TRBV6-5 to TRBJ2-2; 9 bases are a match to TRBD2. The CDR3 totals 15 residues. CDR1 and CDR2 (germline): MNHEY, SVGAGI. Losses at the gene ends were 6 bases for V and 3 bases for J; bases not matched to a gene: 5. The CDR3 DNA sequence: TGTGCCAGCAGCTCCGCGGGGGGGCACACCGGGGAGCTGTTTTTT. This gives the protein CASSSAGGHTGELFF.